The clone carrying this T cell receptor beta chain was counted only a few times. This sample was included in a study of response to subunit inactivated influenza vaccine. TCRdb redid the calling of the RT-PCR reads with MiXCR, one entry per CDR3 protein. The data contain some 850,000 distinct CDR3 sequences, approximately 17% of them singletons. CDR3 length: 12 residues. The ends were cut back, 3 bases at V and 2 bases at J, with 8 bases in the middle. Germline values: CDR1 DFQATT, CDR2 SNEGSKA (reference sequence). The clonotype originates from a man aged 45-60 years who received an inactivated influenza vaccine. The J gene is TRBJ2-7, the V gene TRBV20-1; D ambiguous. The material was PBMCs from blood, obtained 5 days after vaccination. The CDR3 bases are TGCAGTGCTAGTACTGGCCCCTACGAGCAGTACTTC. This sequence encodes CSASTGPYEQYF.